These T cell receptor beta chains were read from a single sample in a study of control samples from healthy donors and cancer patients. Clones were read by immunoSEQ multiplex PCR, and TCRdb kept only the in-frame ones, dropping some. The sample carries over 150,000 clones, 95% to 96% recorded once. Sequencing was done on a sample of blood. The receptors come from a woman aged 30 to 39 in good health. Both conserved end residues are part of each CDR3. A D gene is named only where the DNA matches it firmly. The size field is filled for only some rows; it gives once, few, many or a size class.

D	V	J	size	DNA	CDR3
.	TRBV6-5	TRBJ2-5	.	TGTGCCAGCAGTTCGGACAGAGAAGAGACCCAGTACTTC	CASSSDREETQYF
.	TRBV19	TRBJ1-5	once	TGTGCCAGTAGTGACAGGAGGGGGCAGCCCCAGCATTTT	CASSDRRGQPQHF
.	TRBV15	TRBJ2-3	.	TGTGCCACCAGCAGAGAACTGGGGGGCACAGATACGCAGTATTTT	CATSRELGGTDTQYF
TRBD1	TRBV7-8	TRBJ2-5	.	TGTGCCAGCAGCTTAGCCCCCACCTCCTGGGACAGTCAAGAGACCCAGTACTTC	CASSLAPTSWDSQETQYF
TRBD1	TRBV2	TRBJ2-5	.	TGTGCCGGAACCGGGACAGGGGGCGCGGAGACCCAGTACTTC	CAGTGTGGAETQYF
.	TRBV19	TRBJ1-6	.	TGTGCCAGTAACCAGGGAGTGGGATCACCCCTCCACTTT	CASNQGVGSPLHF
.	TRBV19	TRBJ1-2	.	TGTGCCAGTGCCCCTGGGGGGGCGGAGGTTTATGGCTACACCTTC	CASAPGGAEVYGYTF
.	TRBV7-8	TRBJ2-3	.	TGTGCCAGCAACACTATAGGAAGCAGCACAGATACGCAGTATTTT	CASNTIGSSTDTQYF
TRBD1	TRBV5-6	TRBJ1-1	.	TGTGCCAGCAGCCCGGGGACAGGTGAAGCTTTCTTT	CASSPGTGEAFF
.	TRBV5-5	TRBJ2-5	.	TGTGCCAGCAGCCTAAGTCCCCCCTCCGGGACAACACAAGAGACCCAGTACTTC	CASSLSPPSGTTQETQYF
.	TRBV7-2	TRBJ1-5	.	TGTGCCAGCAGCTTAGAGGGCACAAGGCCCCAGCATTTT	CASSLEGTRPQHF
.	TRBV5-1	TRBJ1-2	few	TGCGCCAGCCACTCAGCAGGAATCAACTATGGCTACACCTTC	CASHSAGINYGYTF
.	TRBV28	TRBJ1-3	.	TGTGCCAGTAGGAGAACAGGAGTAGACACCATATATTTT	CASRRTGVDTIYF
.	TRBV27	TRBJ1-5	.	TGTGCCAGCAGTTTATCAGGGGGGTCCTATAATCAGCCCCAGCATTTT	CASSLSGGSYNQPQHF
.	TRBV12-5	TRBJ2-1	.	TGTGCTAGTGGTTTGTACACAGCACGAACCTACAATGAGCAGTTCTTC	CASGLYTARTYNEQFF
.	TRBV5-5	TRBJ1-5	.	TGTGCCAGCAGCTGGTCAGATAGCAATCAGCCCCAGCATTTT	CASSWSDSNQPQHF
.	TRBV13	TRBJ1-5	.	TGTGCCAGCAGCACTTATCAGCCCCAGCATTTT	CASSTYQPQHF
TRBD2	TRBV9	TRBJ2-7	.	TGTGCCAGCAGCGCCCGAAGACTAGCGGGCTCCTACGAGCAGTACTTC	CASSARRLAGSYEQYF
.	TRBV19	TRBJ1-5	.	TGTGCCAGTAGTATAGGTTTGGAGCCCCAGCATTTT	CASSIGLEPQHF
.	TRBV5-1	TRBJ1-6	.	TGCGCCAGCAGCTTGGCCCCCAGGGGATATTCACCCCTCCACTTT	CASSLAPRGYSPLHF
.	TRBV15	TRBJ1-5	.	TGTGCCACCAGCAGAGAATGGGGTCAGCCCCAGCATTTT	CATSREWGQPQHF
.	TRBV20-1	TRBJ2-1	.	TGCAGTGCTAGAGCCGACTATGAGCAGTTCTTC	CSARADYEQFF
.	TRBV5-1	TRBJ2-7	few	TGCGCCAGCAGCTCAAAGGAGCCAGGCTCCTACGAGCAGTACTTC	CASSSKEPGSYEQYF
.	TRBV7-9	TRBJ2-1	.	TGTGCCAGCAGCCCGGGACATCCACCGGGGGAGCAGTTCTTC	CASSPGHPPGEQFF
.	TRBV19	TRBJ2-7	.	TGTGCCAGTAGTATAGTAGGGCTGGGCAAGTACGAGCAGTACTTC	CASSIVGLGKYEQYF
.	TRBV7-2	TRBJ2-2	.	TGTGCCAGCAGCTTGAGGACCATAAACACCGGGGAGCTGTTTTTT	CASSLRTINTGELFF
TRBD2	TRBV6-5	TRBJ2-1	.	TGTGCCAGCACCGGACTAGCGGGGGCCGGAGAGCAGTTCTTC	CASTGLAGAGEQFF
.	TRBV5-1	TRBJ1-4	.	TGCGCCAGCAGCACGTGGCCGGGGGCGGCAACTAATGAAAAACTGTTTTTT	CASSTWPGAATNEKLFF
.	TRBV29-1	TRBJ2-3	.	TGCAGCGTTACCCCATCTGGCGGTACCACAGATACGCAGTATTTT	CSVTPSGGTTDTQYF
.	TRBV7-2	TRBJ1-1	.	TGTGCCAGCAGCTTAGCGACAGCCCTAAACACTGAAGCTTTCTTT	CASSLATALNTEAFF
.	TRBV3-1/TRBV3-2	TRBJ1-4	.	TGTGCCAGCAGCCAATACCAGGATCGGCGAGAAAAACTGTTTTTT	CASSQYQDRREKLFF
.	TRBV3-1/TRBV3-2	TRBJ1-4	.	TGTGCCAGCAGCCAAGAGGGACGGAGAAAACTGTTTTTT	CASSQEGRRKLFF
.	TRBV7-9	TRBJ2-1	.	TGTGCCAGCAGCTTAGGGGGGACGGAAAGTTGGGAGCAGTTCTTC	CASSLGGTESWEQFF
TRBD1	TRBV27	TRBJ1-1	.	TGTGCCAGCAGCTTTACAGGGGGCACTGAAGCTTTCTTT	CASSFTGGTEAFF
.	TRBV6-6	TRBJ1-5	.	TGTGCCAGCAAGACAGGAGATCAGCCCCAGCATTTT	CASKTGDQPQHF
.	TRBV18	TRBJ2-6	.	TGTGCCAGCTCACCACTGAGCTCTGGGGCCAACGTCCTGACTTTC	CASSPLSSGANVLTF
.	TRBV7-9	TRBJ1-5	.	TGTGCCAGCAGCTCTTGTGTAGGGGGGATTTGTCAGCCCCAGCATTTT	CASSSCVGGICQPQHF
TRBD2	TRBV5-1	TRBJ2-7	.	TGCGCCAGCAGCTTCCGCGGGAGAGTTGGCGAGCAGTACTTC	CASSFRGRVGEQYF
.	TRBV19	TRBJ1-2	.	TGTGCCATTAGTATAGACGACAGCGGTGGCTACACCTTC	CAISIDDSGGYTF
.	TRBV4-1	TRBJ1-1	.	TGCGCCAGCAGCCAAGACAGGGAGGCTGAAGCTTTCTTT	CASSQDREAEAFF
.	TRBV4-2	TRBJ1-5	.	TGTGCCAGCAGTCATGCCCAGGACGATCAGCCCCAGCATTTT	CASSHAQDDQPQHF
TRBD2	TRBV9	TRBJ2-7	.	TGTGCCAGCAGCTACACCGGACTAGCGGGAGGGGAGCAGTACTTC	CASSYTGLAGGEQYF
TRBD1	TRBV29-1	TRBJ1-5	.	TGCAGCGTCGGGACAGGGGTCAATCAGCCCCAGCATTTT	CSVGTGVNQPQHF
.	TRBV5-1	TRBJ1-1	.	TGCGCCAGCAGCTTGACAGGGAAAACTGAAGCTTTCTTT	CASSLTGKTEAFF
.	TRBV11-1	TRBJ2-5	.	TGTGCCAGCAGCAAGGGAGTAGAGACCCAGTACTTC	CASSKGVETQYF
TRBD1	TRBV30	TRBJ1-2	.	TGTGCCTGGCCTACACAGGGGAGCTATGGCTACACCTTC	CAWPTQGSYGYTF
TRBD1	TRBV24-1	TRBJ1-2	.	TGTGCCACCAGTGATTTATGGGACAGGGGTTCGTCTCTCTATGGCTACACCTTC	CATSDLWDRGSSLYGYTF
TRBD2	TRBV11-2	TRBJ2-1	.	TGTGCCAGCAGTTTTATAGCGGGGGGGGCCCATGAGCAGTTCTTC	CASSFIAGGAHEQFF
TRBD2	TRBV5-1	TRBJ2-2	.	TGCGCCAGCAGGACCCTGACTAGCGGTCAGACCGGGGAGCTGTTTTTT	CASRTLTSGQTGELFF
.	TRBV5-4	TRBJ2-1	.	TGTGCCAGCAGCTTGGGGCTGGGGTACAATGAGCAGTTCTTC	CASSLGLGYNEQFF
TRBD2	TRBV24-1	TRBJ2-1	.	TGTGCCACCCAGACTAGCGGGGGTGAGCAGTTCTTC	CATQTSGGEQFF
.	TRBV28	TRBJ1-1	.	TGTGCCAGCAGTTTCTTGATGACGACAGGACCGAACACTGAAGCTTTCTTT	CASSFLMTTGPNTEAFF
.	TRBV2	TRBJ2-1	.	TGTGCCAGCAGTAACTCTCGTTCCTACAATGAGCAGTTCTTC	CASSNSRSYNEQFF